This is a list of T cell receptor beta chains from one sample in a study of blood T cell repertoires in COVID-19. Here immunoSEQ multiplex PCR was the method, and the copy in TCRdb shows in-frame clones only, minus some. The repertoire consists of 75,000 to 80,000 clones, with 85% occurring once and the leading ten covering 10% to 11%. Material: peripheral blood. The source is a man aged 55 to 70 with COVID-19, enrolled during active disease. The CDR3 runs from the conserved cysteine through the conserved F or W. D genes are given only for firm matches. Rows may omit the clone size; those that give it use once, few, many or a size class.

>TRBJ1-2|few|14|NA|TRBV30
CAWSASATRGGYTF
TGTGCCTGGAGTGCTTCAGCCACGCGGGGTGGCTACACCTTC
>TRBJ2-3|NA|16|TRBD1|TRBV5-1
CASSLQGALGTDTQYF
TGCGCCAGCAGCTTACAGGGGGCGCTAGGCACAGATACGCAGTATTTT
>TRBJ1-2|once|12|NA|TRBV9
CASYRVGYGYTF
TGTGCCAGCTACAGGGTCGGCTATGGCTACACCTTC
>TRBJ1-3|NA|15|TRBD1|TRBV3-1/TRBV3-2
CASSQRDSQGNTIYF
TGTGCCAGCAGCCAAAGGGACAGTCAGGGAAACACCATATATTTT
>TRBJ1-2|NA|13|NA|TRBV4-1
CASSLGTDFGYTF
TGCGCCAGCAGCCTCGGGACTGATTTTGGCTACACCTTC
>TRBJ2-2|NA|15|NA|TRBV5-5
CASSLAAGNTGELFF
TGTGCCAGCAGCTTGGCCGCAGGGAACACCGGGGAGCTGTTTTTT
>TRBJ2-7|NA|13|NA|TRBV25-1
CASSRGPNFGQYF
TGTGCCAGCAGTAGAGGGCCCAATTTCGGGCAGTACTTC
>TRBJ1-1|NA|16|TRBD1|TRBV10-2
CASSEGGRGVSAEAFF
TGCGCCAGCAGTGAAGGCGGCAGGGGGGTATCAGCTGAAGCTTTCTTT
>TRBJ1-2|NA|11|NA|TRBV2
CASSADYGYTF
TGTGCCAGCAGTGCAGATTATGGCTACACCTTC
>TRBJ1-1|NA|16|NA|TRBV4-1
CASSLLPGHQNTEAFF
TGCGCCAGCAGCCTCCTCCCGGGACATCAGAACACTGAAGCTTTCTTT
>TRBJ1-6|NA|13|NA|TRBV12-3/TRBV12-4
CASSRGDNSPLHF
TGTGCCAGCAGCCGGGGGGATAATTCACCCCTCCACTTT
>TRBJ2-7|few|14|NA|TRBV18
CASSPREESHEQYF
TGTGCCAGCTCACCGAGGGAAGAGTCCCACGAGCAGTACTTC
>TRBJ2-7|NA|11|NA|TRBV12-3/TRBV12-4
CASSGLYEQYF
TGTGCCAGCAGTGGGCTCTACGAGCAGTACTTC
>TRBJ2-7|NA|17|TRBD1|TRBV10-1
CASRQTGLVNPSYEQYF
TGCGCCAGCCGTCAGACAGGGCTGGTCAATCCCTCCTACGAGCAGTACTTC
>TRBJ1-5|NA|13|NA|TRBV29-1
CSVETEQNQPQHF
TGCAGCGTTGAAACGGAACAGAATCAGCCCCAGCATTTT
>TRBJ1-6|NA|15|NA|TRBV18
CASSQTHERNSPLHF
TGTGCCAGCTCTCAAACACATGAGAGGAATTCACCCCTCCACTTT
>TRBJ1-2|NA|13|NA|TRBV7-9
CASSPGQPYGYTF
TGTGCCAGCAGCCCCGGACAGCCCTATGGCTACACCTTC
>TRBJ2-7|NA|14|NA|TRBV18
CASSRGAQTYEQYF
TGTGCCAGCTCCCGGGGAGCTCAGACCTACGAGCAGTACTTC
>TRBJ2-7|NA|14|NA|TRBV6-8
CASSSGQSSYEQYF
TGTGCCAGCAGTTCCGGACAGTCATCCTACGAGCAGTACTTC
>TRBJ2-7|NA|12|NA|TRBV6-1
CASSGSGYEQYF
TGTGCCAGCAGTGGTAGCGGTTACGAGCAGTACTTC
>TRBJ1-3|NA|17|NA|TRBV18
CASSPRGGASSGNTIYF
TGTGCCAGCTCACCACGAGGGGGTGCTTCCTCTGGAAACACCATATATTTT
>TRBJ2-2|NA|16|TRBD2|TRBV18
CASSPRAGGNTGELFF
TGTGCCAGCTCACCACGAGCGGGAGGTAACACCGGGGAGCTGTTTTTT
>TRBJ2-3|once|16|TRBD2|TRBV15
CATSRDRRGGADTQYF
TGTGCCACCAGCAGAGATCGTCGGGGAGGGGCAGATACGCAGTATTTT
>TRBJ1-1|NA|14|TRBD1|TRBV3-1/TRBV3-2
CASSLTRDRGEAFF
TGTGCCAGCAGCCTTACACGGGACAGGGGGGAAGCTTTCTTT
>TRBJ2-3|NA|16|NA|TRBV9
CASSVLDGSSTDTQYF
TGTGCCAGCAGCGTACTGGACGGGAGTAGCACAGATACGCAGTATTTT
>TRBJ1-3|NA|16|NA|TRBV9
CASSVEGGGSGNTIYF
TGTGCCAGCAGCGTAGAAGGGGGGGGAAGTGGTAACACCATATATTTT